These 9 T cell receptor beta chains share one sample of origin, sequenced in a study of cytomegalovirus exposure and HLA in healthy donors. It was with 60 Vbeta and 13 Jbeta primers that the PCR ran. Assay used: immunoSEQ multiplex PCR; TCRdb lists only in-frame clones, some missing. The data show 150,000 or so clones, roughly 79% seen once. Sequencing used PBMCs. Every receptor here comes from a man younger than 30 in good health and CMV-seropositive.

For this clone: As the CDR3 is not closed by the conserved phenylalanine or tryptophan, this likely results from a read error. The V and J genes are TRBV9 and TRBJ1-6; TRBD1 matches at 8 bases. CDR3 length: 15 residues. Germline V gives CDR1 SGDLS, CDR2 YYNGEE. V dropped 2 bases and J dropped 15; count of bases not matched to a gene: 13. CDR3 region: CASSVGPDRGQDLHL. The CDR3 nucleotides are TGTGCCAGCAGCGTCGGACCTGACAGGGGTCAGGACCTCCACCTT.

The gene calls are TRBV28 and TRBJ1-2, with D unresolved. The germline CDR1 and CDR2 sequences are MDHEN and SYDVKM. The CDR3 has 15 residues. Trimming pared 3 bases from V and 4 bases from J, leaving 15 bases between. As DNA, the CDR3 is TGTGCCAGCAGTTTTATTCTTCGAGCCGGCTATGGCTACACCTTC. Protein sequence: CASSFILRAGYGYTF.

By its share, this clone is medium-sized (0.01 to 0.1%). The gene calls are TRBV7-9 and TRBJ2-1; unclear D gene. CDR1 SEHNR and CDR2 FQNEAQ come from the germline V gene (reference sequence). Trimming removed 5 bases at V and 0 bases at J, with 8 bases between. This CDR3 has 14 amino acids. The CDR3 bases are TGTGCCAGCAGCGGGCTCGACTCCTACAATGAGCAGTTCTTC. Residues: CASSGLDSYNEQFF.

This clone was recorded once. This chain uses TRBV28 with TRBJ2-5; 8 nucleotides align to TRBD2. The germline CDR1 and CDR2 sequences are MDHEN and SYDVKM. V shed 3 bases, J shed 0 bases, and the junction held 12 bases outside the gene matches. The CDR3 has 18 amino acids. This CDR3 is CASSLEVSGKTYQETQYF. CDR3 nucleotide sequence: TGTGCCAGCAGTTTGGAAGTTAGCGGGAAAACTTACCAAGAGACCCAGTACTTC.

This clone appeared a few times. CDR3 DNA sequence: TGCGCCAGCAGCCAGGACAACCCACTCAAATACTTC. Its translation is CASSQDNPLKYF. V gene TRBV5-1 combines with J gene TRBJ2-7, with a possible D match to TRBD1 (5 bases). The germline V gene encodes CDR1 SGHRS and CDR2 YFSETQ. The ends were cut back, 4 bases at V and 13 bases at J, with 18 bases in the middle. This CDR3 is built from 12 residues.

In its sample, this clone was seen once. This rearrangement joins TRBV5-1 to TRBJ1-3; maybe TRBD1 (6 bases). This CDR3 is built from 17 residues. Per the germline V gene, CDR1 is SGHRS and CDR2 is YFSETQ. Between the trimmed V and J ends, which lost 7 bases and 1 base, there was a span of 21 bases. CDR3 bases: TGCGCCAGCCGGTGGGAGCCGACAGGCGGGTCTGGAAACACCATATATTTT. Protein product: CASRWEPTGGSGNTIYF.

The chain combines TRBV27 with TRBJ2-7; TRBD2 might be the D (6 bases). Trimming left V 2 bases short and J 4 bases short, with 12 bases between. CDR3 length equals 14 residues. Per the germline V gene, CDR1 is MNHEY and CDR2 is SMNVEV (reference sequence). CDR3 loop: CASSLTGEAYEQYF. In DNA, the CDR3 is TGTGCCAGCAGTTTAACGGGAGAAGCTTACGAGCAGTACTTC.

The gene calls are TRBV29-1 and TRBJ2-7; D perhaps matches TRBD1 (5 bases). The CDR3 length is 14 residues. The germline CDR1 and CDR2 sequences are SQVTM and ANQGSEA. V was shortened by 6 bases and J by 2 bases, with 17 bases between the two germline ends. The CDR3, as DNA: TGCAGCGTCCTATTCCCAGGGAAGGCCTACGAGCAGTACTTC. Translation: CSVLFPGKAYEQYF.

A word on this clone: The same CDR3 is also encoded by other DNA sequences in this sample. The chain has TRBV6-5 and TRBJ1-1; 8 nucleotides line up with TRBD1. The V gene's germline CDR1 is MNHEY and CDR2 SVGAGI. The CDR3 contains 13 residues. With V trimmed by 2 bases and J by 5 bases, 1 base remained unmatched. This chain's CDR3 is CASSYDRGTEAFF. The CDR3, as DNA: TGTGCCAGCAGTTACGACAGGGGTACTGAAGCTTTCTTT.